This T cell receptor beta chain was recovered during a study of T-cell memory formation after mild COVID-19. Study summary: Largely, TCR clusters stayed within a single donor. Study-wide points: Day 15 to 85 contracting clones showed balanced CD4/CD8; day 15 to 37 expanders favored CD4+.

A word on this clonotype: What it recognizes is unknown.

V gave up 3 bases and J gave up 5 bases, with 11 bases separating them. Germline V lookup: CDR1 SGHKS, CDR2 YYEKEE (reference sequence). The CDR3 runs to 13 residues. Constant-segment primers served in 5'RACE that generated TCR alpha and TCR beta cDNA libraries bearing sample barcodes and UMIs. MiXCR, applied by TCRdb to the 5' RACE reads, yields one record per CDR3 protein. The sample consists of around 62,000 distinct CDR3 sequences, around a quarter of them appearing once. The gene calls are TRBV5-5 and TRBJ1-1; TRBD1 might be the D (5 bases). Sequencing was carried out using PBMCs or a T cell subset sorted from them (not recorded which). The receptor was derived from a man in his late teens or twenties who had mild COVID-19 (a few samples of this study predate the infection). Cell type and time point are not known. CDR3 in amino acids: CASSWGGVTEAFF. CDR3 in DNA: TGTGCCAGCAGCTGGGGAGGGGTTACTGAAGCTTTCTTT.